This T cell receptor beta chain was recorded in a study of blood T cells in healthy people across ages. With a J-beta primer mix and a sample-barcoded 5' primer, a second PCR ran roughly 6 to 11 cycles. In TCRdb, the 5' RACE reads were re-called with MiXCR into one record per CDR3 protein. The data contain approximately 800,000 distinct CDR3 sequences, approximately 25% of them singletons. Overall study results and limits: The study lacked donor CMV status, which possibly confounded expanded clonotype changes. Unsorted PBMC input precluded a conclusive naive versus antigen-experienced comparison.

Points on this clonotype: What it recognizes is unknown.

CDR1 and CDR2 (germline): SGHTA, FQGNSA. V was pared by 8 bases and J by 11 bases, with 15 bases between. The CDR3 loop spans 12 amino acids. The sample was also linked to a second study, of T cells of mothers and their children. From that paper: Slightly higher overlap, not significant, was seen in related mother-child pairs than in unrelated pairs.

This chain connects TRBV7-2 to TRBJ2-2, with D perhaps TRBD2 (7 bases). The source is a boy between 10 and 17 years old in good health. Sequenced sample: blood. The CDR3 reads CASDRGGGELFF. DNA for the CDR3: TGTGCCAGCGACCGCGGGGGCGGCGAGCTGTTTTTT.